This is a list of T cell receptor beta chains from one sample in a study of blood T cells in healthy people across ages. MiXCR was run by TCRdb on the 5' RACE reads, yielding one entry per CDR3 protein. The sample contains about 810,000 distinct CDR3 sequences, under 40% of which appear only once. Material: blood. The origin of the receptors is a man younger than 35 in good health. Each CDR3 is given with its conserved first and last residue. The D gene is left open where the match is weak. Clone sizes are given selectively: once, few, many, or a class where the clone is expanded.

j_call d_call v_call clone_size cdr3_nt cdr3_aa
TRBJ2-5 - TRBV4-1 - TGCGCCCGCAGCCAACAAGAGACCCAGTACTTC CARSQQETQYF
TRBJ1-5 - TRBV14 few TGTGCCAGCAGCCAACTCAATCCCGAGGCAGGGACCAAAAATCAGCCCCAGCATTTT CASSQLNPEAGTKNQPQHF
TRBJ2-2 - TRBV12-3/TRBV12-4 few TGTGCCAGCAAGGCCGGGAACACCGGGGAGCTGTTTTTT CASKAGNTGELFF
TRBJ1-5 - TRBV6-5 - TGTGCCAGCAGCCGTTCAAGCAGAAGCAATCAGCCCCAGCATTTT CASSRSSRSNQPQHF
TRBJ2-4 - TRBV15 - TGTGCCACCAGCAGAGCCCTAGACCTAACCTCCTACAATGAGCAGTACTTC CATSRALDLTSYNEQYF
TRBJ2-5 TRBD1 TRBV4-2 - TGTGCCAGCAGCCATAAACAGGGGGAAAAGACCCAGTACTTC CASSHKQGEKTQYF
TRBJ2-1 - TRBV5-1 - TGCGCCAGCAGCTTGGCCGTGGGTGGATATGAGCAGTTCTTC CASSLAVGGYEQFF
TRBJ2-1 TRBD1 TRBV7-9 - TGTGCCAGCAGCCCACCAGGAGGGACAGGGTACAATGAGCAGTTCTTC CASSPPGGTGYNEQFF
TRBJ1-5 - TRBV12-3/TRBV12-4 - TGTGCCAGCAGTATTGACGGTACCAATCAGCCCCAGCATTTT CASSIDGTNQPQHF
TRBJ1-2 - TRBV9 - TGTGCCAGCAGCGTAGGGCAGGGCGATAACTATGGCTACACCTTC CASSVGQGDNYGYTF
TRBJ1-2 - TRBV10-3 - TGTGCCATCAGTGAGTCTCTGGAGGTCACCTTC CAISESLEVTF
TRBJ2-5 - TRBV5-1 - TGCGCCAGCAGCTTTAACGGGGGAGGAGAAGAGACCCAGTACTTC CASSFNGGGEETQYF
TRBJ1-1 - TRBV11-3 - TGTGCCAGCAGCTTAGGGCAGGTGGGTGAAGCTTTCTTT CASSLGQVGEAFF
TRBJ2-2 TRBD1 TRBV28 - TGTGCCAGCAGTATACGGACAGGGATAACCGGGGAGCTGTTTTTT CASSIRTGITGELFF